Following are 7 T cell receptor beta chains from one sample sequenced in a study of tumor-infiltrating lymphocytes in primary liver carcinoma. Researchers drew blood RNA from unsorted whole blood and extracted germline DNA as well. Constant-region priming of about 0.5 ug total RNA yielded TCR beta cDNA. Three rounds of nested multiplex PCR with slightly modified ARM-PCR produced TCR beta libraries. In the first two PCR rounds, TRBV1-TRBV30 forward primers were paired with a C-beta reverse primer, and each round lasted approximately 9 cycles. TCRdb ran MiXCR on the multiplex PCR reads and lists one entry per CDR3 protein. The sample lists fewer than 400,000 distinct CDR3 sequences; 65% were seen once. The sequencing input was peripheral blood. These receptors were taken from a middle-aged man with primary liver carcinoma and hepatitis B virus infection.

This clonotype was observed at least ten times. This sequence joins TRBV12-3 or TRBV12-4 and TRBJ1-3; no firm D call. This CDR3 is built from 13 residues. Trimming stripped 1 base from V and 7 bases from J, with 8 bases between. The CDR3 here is CASSLGLGNTIYF. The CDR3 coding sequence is TGTGCCAGCAGTTTAGGTCTCGGGAACACCATATATTTT.

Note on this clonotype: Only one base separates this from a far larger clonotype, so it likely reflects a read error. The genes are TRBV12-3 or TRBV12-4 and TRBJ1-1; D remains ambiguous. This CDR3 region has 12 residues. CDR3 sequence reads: CANSLGNTEAFF. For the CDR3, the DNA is TGTGCCAACAGTTTAGGGAACACTGAAGCTTTCTTT.

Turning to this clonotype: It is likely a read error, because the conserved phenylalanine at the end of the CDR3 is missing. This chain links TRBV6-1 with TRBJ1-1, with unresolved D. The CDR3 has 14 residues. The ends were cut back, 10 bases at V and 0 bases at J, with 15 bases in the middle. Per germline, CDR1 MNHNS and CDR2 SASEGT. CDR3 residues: CATTRVNMNTEAFS. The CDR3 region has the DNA TGTGCCACCACCCGGGTAAACATGAACACTGAAGCTTTCTCT.

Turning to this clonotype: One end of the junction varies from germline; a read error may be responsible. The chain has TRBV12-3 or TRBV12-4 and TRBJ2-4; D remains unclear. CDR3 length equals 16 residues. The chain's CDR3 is CASSRRTPETKNIRYF. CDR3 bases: TGTGCCAGCAGCCGGCGGACCCCCGAGACCAAAAACATTCGGTACTTC.

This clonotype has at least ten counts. The CDR3 loop reads CASGDYSYNEQFF. The CDR3 region has the DNA TGTGCCAGCGGTGACTACTCCTACAATGAGCAGTTCTTC. The V call is TRBV5-6, the J call TRBJ2-1, with D possibly being TRBD2 (5 bases). Trimming pared 7 bases from V and 0 bases from J, leaving 8 bases between. CDR1 and CDR2 (germline): SGHDT, YYEEEE. This CDR3 region has 13 residues. Looking up the rest from reference TRBV5-6 and TRBJ2-1 gives the full variable domain: DAGVTQSPTHLIKTRGQQVTLRCSPKSGHDTVSWYQQALGQGPQFIFQYYEEEERQRGNFPDRFSGHQFPNYSSELNVNALLLGDSALYLCASGDYSYNEQFFGPGTRLTVL.

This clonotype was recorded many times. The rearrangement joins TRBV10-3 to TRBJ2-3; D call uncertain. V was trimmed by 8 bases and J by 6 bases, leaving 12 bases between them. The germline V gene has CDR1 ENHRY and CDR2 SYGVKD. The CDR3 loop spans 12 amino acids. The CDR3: CAIGWTADTQYF. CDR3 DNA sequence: TGTGCCATCGGTTGGACGGCGGATACGCAGTATTTT.

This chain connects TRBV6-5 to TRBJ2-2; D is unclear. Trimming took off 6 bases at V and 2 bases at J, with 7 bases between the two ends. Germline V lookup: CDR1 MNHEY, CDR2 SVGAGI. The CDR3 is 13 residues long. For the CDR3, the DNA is TGTGCCAGCAGCACAGTCAACACCGGGGAGCTGTTTTTT. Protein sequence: CASSTVNTGELFF.